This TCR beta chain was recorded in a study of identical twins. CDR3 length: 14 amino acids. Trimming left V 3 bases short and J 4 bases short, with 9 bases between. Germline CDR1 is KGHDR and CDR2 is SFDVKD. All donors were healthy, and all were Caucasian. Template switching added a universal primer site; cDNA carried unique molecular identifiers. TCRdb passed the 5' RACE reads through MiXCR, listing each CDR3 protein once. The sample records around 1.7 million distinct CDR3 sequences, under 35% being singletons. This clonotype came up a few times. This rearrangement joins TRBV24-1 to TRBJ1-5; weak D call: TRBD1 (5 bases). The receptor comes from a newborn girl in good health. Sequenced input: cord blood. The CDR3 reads CATSDAGRNQPQHF. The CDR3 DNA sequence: TGTGCCACCAGTGATGCGGGACGTAATCAGCCCCAGCATTTT.